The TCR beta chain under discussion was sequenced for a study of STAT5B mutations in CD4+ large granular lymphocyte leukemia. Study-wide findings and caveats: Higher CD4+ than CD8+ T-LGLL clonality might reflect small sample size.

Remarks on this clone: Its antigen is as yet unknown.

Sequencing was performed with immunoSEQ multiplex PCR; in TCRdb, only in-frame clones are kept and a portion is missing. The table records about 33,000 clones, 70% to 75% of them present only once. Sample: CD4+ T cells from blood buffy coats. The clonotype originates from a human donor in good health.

CDR3 sequence reads: CASTGGYGPYEQYF. In nucleotides, the CDR3 is TGTGCCAGCACAGGGGGCTATGGGCCTTACGAGCAGTACTTC. The rearrangement links TRBV2 to TRBJ2-7; 8 nucleotides align to TRBD1. Germline V gene lookup returns CDR1 SNHLY and CDR2 FYNNEI. The CDR3 is 14 amino acids. V shed 7 bases, J shed 4 bases, and the junction held 9 bases outside the gene matches.